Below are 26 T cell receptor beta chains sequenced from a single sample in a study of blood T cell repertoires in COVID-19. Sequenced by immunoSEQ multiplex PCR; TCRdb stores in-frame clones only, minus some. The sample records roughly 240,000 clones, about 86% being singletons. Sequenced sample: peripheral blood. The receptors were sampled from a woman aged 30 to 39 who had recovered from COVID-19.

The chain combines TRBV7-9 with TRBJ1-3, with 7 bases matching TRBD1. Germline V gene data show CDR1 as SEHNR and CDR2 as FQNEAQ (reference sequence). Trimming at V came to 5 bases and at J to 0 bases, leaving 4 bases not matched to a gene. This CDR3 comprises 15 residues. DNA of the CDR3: TGTGCCAGCAGCGACGGGACAGTCTCTGGAAACACCATATATTTT. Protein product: CASSDGTVSGNTIYF.

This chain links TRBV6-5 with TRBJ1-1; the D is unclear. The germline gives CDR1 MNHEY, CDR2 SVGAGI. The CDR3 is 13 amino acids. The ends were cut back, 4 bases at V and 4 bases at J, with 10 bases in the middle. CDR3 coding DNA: TGTGCCAGCAGTTCCTACAGCCTCACTGAAGCTTTCTTT. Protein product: CASSSYSLTEAFF.

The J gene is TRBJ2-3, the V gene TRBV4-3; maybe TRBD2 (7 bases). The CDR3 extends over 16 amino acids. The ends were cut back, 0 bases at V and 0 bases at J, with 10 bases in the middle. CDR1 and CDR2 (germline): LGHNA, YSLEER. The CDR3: CASSQDGGPSTDTQYF. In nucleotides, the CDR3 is TGCGCCAGCAGCCAAGACGGGGGGCCCAGCACAGATACGCAGTATTTT.

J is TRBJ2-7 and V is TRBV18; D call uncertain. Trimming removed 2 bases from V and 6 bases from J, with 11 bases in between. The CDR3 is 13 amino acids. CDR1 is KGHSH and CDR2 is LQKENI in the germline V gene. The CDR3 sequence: CASSPKIIGEQYF. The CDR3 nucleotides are TGTGCCAGCTCACCAAAGATAATCGGCGAGCAGTACTTC.

The CDR3 is CASSGLAGERRRELFF. The CDR3 nucleotides are TGTGCCAGCAGTGGGCTAGCGGGGGAACGGCGAAGGGAGCTGTTTTTT. The chain recombines TRBV2 with TRBJ2-2; 10 bases line up with TRBD2. V gave up 4 bases and J gave up 9 bases; unmatched junction bases: 11. Germline V CDR1 and CDR2: SNHLY, FYNNEI. This CDR3 has 16 residues.

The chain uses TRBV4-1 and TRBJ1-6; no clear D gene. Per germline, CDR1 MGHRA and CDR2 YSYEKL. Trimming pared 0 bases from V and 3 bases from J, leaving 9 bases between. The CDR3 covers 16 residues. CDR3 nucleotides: TGCGCCAGCAGCCAAGAAAATCGGGGCTATAATTCACCCCTCCACTTT. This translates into CASSQENRGYNSPLHF.

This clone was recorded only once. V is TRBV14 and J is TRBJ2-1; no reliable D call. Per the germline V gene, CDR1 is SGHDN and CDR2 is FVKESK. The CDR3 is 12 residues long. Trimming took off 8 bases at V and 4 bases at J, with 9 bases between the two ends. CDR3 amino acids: CASRGSYNEQFF. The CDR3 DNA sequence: TGTGCCAGCCGCGGCAGTTACAATGAGCAGTTCTTC.

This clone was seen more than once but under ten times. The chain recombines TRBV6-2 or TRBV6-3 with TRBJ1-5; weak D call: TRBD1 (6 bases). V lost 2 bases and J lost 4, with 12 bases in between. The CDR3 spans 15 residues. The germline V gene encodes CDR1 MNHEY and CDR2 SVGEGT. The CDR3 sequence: CASSYAPDRNQPQHF. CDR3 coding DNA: TGTGCCAGCAGTTACGCCCCGGACAGAAATCAGCCCCAGCATTTT.

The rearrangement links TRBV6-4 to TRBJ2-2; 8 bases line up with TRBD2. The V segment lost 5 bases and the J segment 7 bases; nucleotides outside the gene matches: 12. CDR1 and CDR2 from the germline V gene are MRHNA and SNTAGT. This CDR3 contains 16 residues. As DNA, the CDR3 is TGTGCCAGCAGTACTTCACCGGGACTAGACGGCGGGGAGCTGTTTTTT. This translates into CASSTSPGLDGGELFF.

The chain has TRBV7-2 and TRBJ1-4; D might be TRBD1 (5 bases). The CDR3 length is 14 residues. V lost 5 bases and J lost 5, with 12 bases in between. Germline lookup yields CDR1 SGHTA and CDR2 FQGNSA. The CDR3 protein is CASSLLGGNEKLFF. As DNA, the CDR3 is TGTGCCAGCAGCCTCCTCGGGGGAAATGAAAAACTGTTTTTT.

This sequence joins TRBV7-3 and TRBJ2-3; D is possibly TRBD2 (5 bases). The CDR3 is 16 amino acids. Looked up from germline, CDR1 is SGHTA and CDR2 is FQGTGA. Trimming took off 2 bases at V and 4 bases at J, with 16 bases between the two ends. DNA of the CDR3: TGTGCCAGCAGCTTATCCATTGCGGGTGTGGCAGATACGCAGTATTTT. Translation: CASSLSIAGVADTQYF.

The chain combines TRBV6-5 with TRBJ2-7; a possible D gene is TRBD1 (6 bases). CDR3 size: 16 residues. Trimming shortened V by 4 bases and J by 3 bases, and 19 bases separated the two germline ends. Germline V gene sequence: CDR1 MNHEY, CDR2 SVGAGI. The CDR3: CASSFRQAWKNYEQYF. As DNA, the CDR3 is TGTGCCAGCAGTTTCAGACAGGCGTGGAAAAACTACGAGCAGTACTTC.

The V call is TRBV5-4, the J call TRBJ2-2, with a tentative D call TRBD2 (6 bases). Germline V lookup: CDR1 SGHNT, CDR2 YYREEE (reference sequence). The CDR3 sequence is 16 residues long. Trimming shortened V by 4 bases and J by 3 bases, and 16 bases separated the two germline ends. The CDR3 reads CASSPPVAGYTGELFF. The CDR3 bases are TGTGCCAGCAGCCCTCCCGTGGCGGGGTACACCGGGGAGCTGTTTTTT.

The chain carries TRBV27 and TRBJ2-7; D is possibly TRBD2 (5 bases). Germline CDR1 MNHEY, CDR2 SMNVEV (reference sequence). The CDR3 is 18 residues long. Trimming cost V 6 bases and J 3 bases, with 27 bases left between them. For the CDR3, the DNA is TGTGCCAGCAGACCCCTGGATCTTACTAGTTCATCCAGCTACGAGCAGTACTTC. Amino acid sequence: CASRPLDLTSSSSYEQYF.

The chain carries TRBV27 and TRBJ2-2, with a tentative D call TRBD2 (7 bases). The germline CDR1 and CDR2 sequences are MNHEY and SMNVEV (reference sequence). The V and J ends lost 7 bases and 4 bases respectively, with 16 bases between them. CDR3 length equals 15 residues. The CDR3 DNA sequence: TGTGCCAGCAATAGGGGGGGGTTGGTCACCGGGGAGCTGTTTTTT. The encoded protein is CASNRGGLVTGELFF.

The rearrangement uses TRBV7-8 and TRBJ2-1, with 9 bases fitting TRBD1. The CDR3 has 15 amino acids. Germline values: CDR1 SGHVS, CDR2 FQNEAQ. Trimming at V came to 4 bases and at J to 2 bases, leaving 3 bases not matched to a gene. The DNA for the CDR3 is TGTGCCAGCAGCTCGGACAGGGGACCCTACAATGAGCAGTTCTTC. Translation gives CASSSDRGPYNEQFF. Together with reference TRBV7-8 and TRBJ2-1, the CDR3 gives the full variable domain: GAGVSQSPRYKVAKRGQDVALRCDPISGHVSLFWYQQALGQGPEFLTYFQNEAQLDKSGLPSDRFFAERPEGSVSTLKIQRTQQEDSAVYLCASSSDRGPYNEQFFGPGTRLTVL.

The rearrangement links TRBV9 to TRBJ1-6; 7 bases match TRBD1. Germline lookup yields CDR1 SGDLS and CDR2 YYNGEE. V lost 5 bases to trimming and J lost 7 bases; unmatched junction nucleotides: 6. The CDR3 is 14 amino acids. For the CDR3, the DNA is TGTGCCAGCAGGAGACAGGGATTGAATTCACCCCTCCACTTT. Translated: CASRRQGLNSPLHF.

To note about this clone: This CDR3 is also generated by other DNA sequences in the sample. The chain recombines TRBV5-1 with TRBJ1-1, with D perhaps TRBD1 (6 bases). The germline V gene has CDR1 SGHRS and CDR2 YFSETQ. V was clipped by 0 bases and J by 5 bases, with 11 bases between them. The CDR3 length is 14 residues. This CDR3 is CASSLGGRVTEAFF. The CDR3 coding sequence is TGCGCCAGCAGCTTGGGGGGGCGGGTTACTGAAGCTTTCTTT.

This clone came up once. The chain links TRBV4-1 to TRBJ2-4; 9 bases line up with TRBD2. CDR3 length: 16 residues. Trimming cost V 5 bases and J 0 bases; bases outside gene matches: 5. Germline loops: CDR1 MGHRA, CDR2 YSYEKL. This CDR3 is CASSSRTSEAKNIQYF. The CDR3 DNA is TGCGCCAGCAGCTCCCGGACTAGCGAAGCCAAAAACATTCAGTACTTC.

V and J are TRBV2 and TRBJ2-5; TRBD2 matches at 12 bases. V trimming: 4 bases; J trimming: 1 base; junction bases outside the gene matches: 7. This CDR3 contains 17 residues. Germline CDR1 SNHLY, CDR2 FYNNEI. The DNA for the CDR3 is TGTGCCAGCAGTGTCGGGCTAGCGGGGGGGCTCCAAGAGACCCAGTACTTC. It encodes CASSVGLAGGLQETQYF.

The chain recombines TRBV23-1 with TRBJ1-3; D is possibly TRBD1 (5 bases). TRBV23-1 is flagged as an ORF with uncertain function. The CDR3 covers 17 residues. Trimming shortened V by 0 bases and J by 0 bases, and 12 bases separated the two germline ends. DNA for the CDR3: TGCGCCAGCAGTCAATCAGGGGTTCTCCACTCTGGAAACACCATATATTTT. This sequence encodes CASSQSGVLHSGNTIYF.

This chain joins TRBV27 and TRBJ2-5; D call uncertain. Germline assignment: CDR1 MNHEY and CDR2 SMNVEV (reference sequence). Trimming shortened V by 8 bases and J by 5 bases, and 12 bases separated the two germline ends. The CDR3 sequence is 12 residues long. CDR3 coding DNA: TGTGCCAGCGGCGTCTCCGGGGAGACCCAGTACTTC. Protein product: CASGVSGETQYF.

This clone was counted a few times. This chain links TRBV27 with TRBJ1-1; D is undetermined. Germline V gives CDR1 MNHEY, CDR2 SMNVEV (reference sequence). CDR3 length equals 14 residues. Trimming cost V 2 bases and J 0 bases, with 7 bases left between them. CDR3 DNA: TGTGCCAGCAGTTTACTATTCATGAACACTGAAGCTTTCTTT. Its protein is CASSLLFMNTEAFF.

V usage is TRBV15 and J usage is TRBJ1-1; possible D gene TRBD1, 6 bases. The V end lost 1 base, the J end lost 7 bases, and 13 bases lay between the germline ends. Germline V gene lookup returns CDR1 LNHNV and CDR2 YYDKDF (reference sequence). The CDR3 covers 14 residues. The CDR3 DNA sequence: TGTGCCACCAGCAGAGTTTGGGGGCAGATTGAAGCTTTCTTT. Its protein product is CATSRVWGQIEAFF.

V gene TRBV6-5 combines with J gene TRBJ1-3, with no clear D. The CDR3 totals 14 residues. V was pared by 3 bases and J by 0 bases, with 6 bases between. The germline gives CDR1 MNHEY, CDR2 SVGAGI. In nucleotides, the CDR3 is TGTGCCAGCAGTTATGACACCTCTGGAAACACCATATATTTT. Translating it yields CASSYDTSGNTIYF.

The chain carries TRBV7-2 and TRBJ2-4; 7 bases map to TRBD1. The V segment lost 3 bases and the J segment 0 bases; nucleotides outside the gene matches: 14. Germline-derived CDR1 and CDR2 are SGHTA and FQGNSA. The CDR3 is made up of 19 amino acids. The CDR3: CASSFGTDEGVLAKNIQYF. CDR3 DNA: TGTGCCAGCAGCTTCGGGACAGATGAAGGGGTGCTAGCCAAAAACATTCAGTACTTC.